The rows below give T cell receptor beta chains drawn from one sample of a study of blood T cell repertoires in COVID-19. The method was immunoSEQ multiplex PCR; TCRdb's version includes in-frame clones alone and lacks a portion of them. In the table there are some 150,000 clones, roughly 84% of which are singletons. What was sequenced was peripheral blood. These receptor sequences come from a man aged 35 to 55 with acute or convalescent COVID-19. CDR3s include the opening cysteine and the closing phenylalanine or tryptophan. A D gene is named only where the DNA matches it firmly. Some rows have no size entry. The others give once, few or many, or a class for an expanded clone.

abundance: NA
j_gene: TRBJ1-1
v_gene: TRBV7-3
d_gene: TRBD1
CDR3aa: CASSSGQGSNTEAFF
CDR3nt: TGTGCCAGCAGCTCAGGACAGGGGTCGAACACTGAAGCTTTCTTT

abundance: NA
j_gene: TRBJ2-7
v_gene: TRBV7-2
d_gene: TRBD1
CDR3aa: CASSRTGAFSSYEQYF
CDR3nt: TGTGCCAGCAGCAGGACAGGGGCCTTTTCCTCCTACGAGCAGTACTTC

abundance: NA
j_gene: TRBJ1-1
v_gene: TRBV9
d_gene: NA
CDR3aa: CASSRGALTEAFF
CDR3nt: TGTGCCAGCAGTCGGGGAGCACTCACTGAAGCTTTCTTT

abundance: few
j_gene: TRBJ2-3
v_gene: TRBV29-1
d_gene: TRBD2
CDR3aa: CSGGTSGGAATQYF
CDR3nt: TGCAGCGGCGGGACTAGCGGGGGGGCCGCTACGCAGTATTTT

abundance: NA
j_gene: TRBJ2-7
v_gene: TRBV5-1
d_gene: NA
CDR3aa: CASSLVGQGYEQYF
CDR3nt: TGCGCCAGCAGCTTGGTTGGCCAGGGCTACGAGCAGTACTTC

abundance: NA
j_gene: TRBJ2-5
v_gene: TRBV5-1
d_gene: TRBD2
CDR3aa: CASSPREVAGHLQETQYF
CDR3nt: TGCGCCAGCAGCCCCCGAGAGGTAGCGGGCCATTTACAAGAGACCCAGTACTTC

abundance: NA
j_gene: TRBJ1-2
v_gene: TRBV9
d_gene: NA
CDR3aa: CASSAEYGANYGYTF
CDR3nt: TGTGCCAGCAGCGCAGAATACGGAGCTAACTATGGCTACACCTTC

abundance: NA
j_gene: TRBJ1-2
v_gene: TRBV7-9
d_gene: NA
CDR3aa: CASTENAGNYGYTF
CDR3nt: TGTGCCAGCACCGAAAATGCGGGGAACTATGGCTACACCTTC

abundance: NA
j_gene: TRBJ1-1
v_gene: TRBV15
d_gene: TRBD1
CDR3aa: CATSRAGTAYTEAFF
CDR3nt: TGTGCCACCAGCAGAGCCGGGACAGCCTACACTGAAGCTTTCTTT

abundance: NA
j_gene: TRBJ2-2
v_gene: TRBV3-1/TRBV3-2
d_gene: TRBD2
CDR3aa: CASSQGPAGAGNTGELFF
CDR3nt: TGTGCCAGCAGCCAAGGTCCAGCGGGGGCGGGTAACACCGGGGAGCTGTTTTTT

abundance: NA
j_gene: TRBJ1-1
v_gene: TRBV6-5
d_gene: NA
CDR3aa: CASSYSASRLGTEAFF
CDR3nt: TGTGCCAGCAGCTACAGTGCATCCAGGTTGGGCACTGAAGCTTTCTTT

abundance: once
j_gene: TRBJ2-1
v_gene: TRBV11-2
d_gene: NA
CDR3aa: CASSSRGAGDSSYNEQFF
CDR3nt: TGTGCCAGCAGCTCTCGGGGGGCGGGAGACAGCTCCTACAATGAGCAGTTCTTC

abundance: NA
j_gene: TRBJ1-6
v_gene: TRBV6-1
d_gene: NA
CDR3aa: CASSEERSGSLHF
CDR3nt: TGTGCCAGCAGTGAGGAGCGCTCCGGGTCCCTCCACTTT

abundance: once
j_gene: TRBJ2-1
v_gene: TRBV15
d_gene: NA
CDR3aa: CATSMADWSSYNEQFF
CDR3nt: TGTGCCACCAGCATGGCGGACTGGAGCTCCTACAATGAGCAGTTCTTC

abundance: NA
j_gene: TRBJ1-1
v_gene: TRBV7-8
d_gene: NA
CDR3aa: CASSLAGWSAEAFF
CDR3nt: TGTGCCAGCAGCTTAGCCGGATGGAGCGCTGAAGCTTTCTTT

abundance: NA
j_gene: TRBJ1-6
v_gene: TRBV3-1/TRBV3-2
d_gene: NA
CDR3aa: CASSQMQANSPLHF
CDR3nt: TGTGCCAGCAGCCAAATGCAGGCAAATTCACCCCTCCACTTT

abundance: once
j_gene: TRBJ2-3
v_gene: TRBV19
d_gene: NA
CDR3aa: CASSFREPQVDTQYF
CDR3nt: TGTGCCAGTAGTTTCAGAGAGCCCCAGGTAGATACGCAGTATTTT

abundance: NA
j_gene: TRBJ2-5
v_gene: TRBV5-5
d_gene: NA
CDR3aa: CASSLTSDSSKWETQYF
CDR3nt: TGTGCCAGCAGCTTAACCTCTGACAGCTCGAAGTGGGAGACCCAGTACTTC

abundance: NA
j_gene: TRBJ2-3
v_gene: TRBV9
d_gene: NA
CDR3aa: CASSVWGGQPGDTQYF
CDR3nt: TGTGCCAGCAGCGTATGGGGGGGGCAACCGGGAGATACGCAGTATTTT

abundance: NA
j_gene: TRBJ1-2
v_gene: TRBV12-5
d_gene: NA
CDR3aa: CASGPDLRLKTTGSGYYGYTF
CDR3nt: TGTGCTAGTGGTCCCGATTTGCGGCTGAAAACGACCGGCTCTGGCTACTATGGCTACACCTTC

abundance: few
j_gene: TRBJ1-1
v_gene: TRBV11-3
d_gene: NA
CDR3aa: CASSRSGSNTEAFF
CDR3nt: TGTGCCAGCAGCCGGAGTGGGTCGAACACTGAAGCTTTCTTT

abundance: once
j_gene: TRBJ1-1
v_gene: TRBV2
d_gene: NA
CDR3aa: CASSEGLVRLNTEAFF
CDR3nt: TGTGCCAGCAGTGAAGGACTGGTTAGGTTAAACACTGAAGCTTTCTTT

abundance: NA
j_gene: TRBJ2-7
v_gene: TRBV9
d_gene: TRBD2
CDR3aa: CASSVEGSGGPYEQYF
CDR3nt: TGTGCCAGCAGCGTAGAGGGTAGCGGGGGACCCTACGAGCAGTACTTC

abundance: NA
j_gene: TRBJ1-2
v_gene: TRBV6-5
d_gene: TRBD1
CDR3aa: CASSSAGQGYGYTF
CDR3nt: TGTGCCAGCAGTTCCGCGGGACAGGGCTATGGCTACACCTTC

abundance: NA
j_gene: TRBJ1-5
v_gene: TRBV27
d_gene: NA
CDR3aa: CASSPREFRNQPQHF
CDR3nt: TGTGCCAGCAGTCCGCGGGAATTTAGGAATCAGCCCCAGCATTTT

abundance: NA
j_gene: TRBJ2-7
v_gene: TRBV24-1
d_gene: TRBD1
CDR3aa: CATSDGDRDEQYF
CDR3nt: TGTGCCACCAGTGATGGGGACAGGGACGAGCAGTACTTC

abundance: NA
j_gene: TRBJ1-5
v_gene: TRBV28
d_gene: TRBD1
CDR3aa: CASSLTGQGRQPQHF
CDR3nt: TGTGCCAGCAGTTTAACGGGACAGGGCCGTCAGCCCCAGCATTTT

abundance: few
j_gene: TRBJ2-5
v_gene: TRBV7-9
d_gene: NA
CDR3aa: CASVRSEETQYF
CDR3nt: TGTGCCAGCGTGAGGTCCGAAGAGACCCAGTACTTC

abundance: NA
j_gene: TRBJ1-1
v_gene: TRBV6-5
d_gene: NA
CDR3aa: CASSSRVSTEAFF
CDR3nt: TGTGCCAGCAGTTCCAGGGTAAGCACTGAAGCTTTCTTT

abundance: NA
j_gene: TRBJ2-1
v_gene: TRBV7-2
d_gene: NA
CDR3aa: CASSSEGIRSYNEQFF
CDR3nt: TGTGCCAGCAGCTCGGAGGGGATCCGGTCCTACAATGAGCAGTTCTTC

abundance: NA
j_gene: TRBJ1-4
v_gene: TRBV6-6
d_gene: TRBD1
CDR3aa: CASSAPGQGAGKLFF
CDR3nt: TGTGCCAGCAGCGCTCCGGGACAGGGGGCAGGAAAACTGTTTTTT

abundance: NA
j_gene: TRBJ1-4
v_gene: TRBV4-2
d_gene: TRBD1
CDR3aa: CASVRDRDEKLFF
CDR3nt: TGTGCCAGCGTCCGGGACAGGGATGAAAAACTGTTTTTT

abundance: NA
j_gene: TRBJ1-2
v_gene: TRBV19
d_gene: TRBD1
CDR3aa: CASSGGQGSYGYTF
CDR3nt: TGTGCCAGTAGTGGGGGACAGGGCAGCTATGGCTACACCTTC

abundance: NA
j_gene: TRBJ1-1
v_gene: TRBV2
d_gene: NA
CDR3aa: CATKDSQNTEAFF
CDR3nt: TGTGCCACCAAAGATAGTCAGAACACTGAAGCTTTCTTT

abundance: NA
j_gene: TRBJ1-2
v_gene: TRBV27
d_gene: TRBD1
CDR3aa: CASSEQGVANYGYTF
CDR3nt: TGTGCCAGCAGTGAACAGGGGGTAGCTAACTATGGCTACACCTTC

abundance: NA
j_gene: TRBJ1-3
v_gene: TRBV6-5
d_gene: TRBD1
CDR3aa: CASSRQGSSGNTIYF
CDR3nt: TGTGCCAGCAGCCGACAGGGAAGCTCTGGAAACACCATATATTTT

abundance: once
j_gene: TRBJ2-7
v_gene: TRBV9
d_gene: NA
CDR3aa: CASDGLLSYEQYF
CDR3nt: TGTGCCAGCGACGGACTGCTCTCCTACGAGCAGTACTTC

abundance: NA
j_gene: TRBJ1-1
v_gene: TRBV12-3/TRBV12-4
d_gene: NA
CDR3aa: CASRGPGQTEAFF
CDR3nt: TGTGCCAGCAGGGGCCCAGGACAGACTGAAGCTTTCTTT

abundance: NA
j_gene: TRBJ2-2
v_gene: TRBV19
d_gene: NA
CDR3aa: CASSIGTANTGELFF
CDR3nt: TGTGCCAGTAGTATAGGTACAGCTAACACCGGGGAGCTGTTTTTT

abundance: NA
j_gene: TRBJ2-3
v_gene: TRBV19
d_gene: TRBD2
CDR3aa: CASGGTSGDTQYF
CDR3nt: TGTGCCTCGGGGGGGACTAGCGGGGATACGCAGTATTTT

abundance: NA
j_gene: TRBJ2-7
v_gene: TRBV4-1
d_gene: NA
CDR3aa: CASGPTGSSYEQYF
CDR3nt: TGCGCCAGCGGGCCGACAGGTAGCTCCTACGAGCAGTACTTC

abundance: NA
j_gene: TRBJ2-1
v_gene: TRBV11-2
d_gene: NA
CDR3aa: CASSLAAKYNEQFF
CDR3nt: TGTGCCAGCAGCCTTGCGGCCAAGTACAATGAGCAGTTCTTC

abundance: NA
j_gene: TRBJ1-2
v_gene: TRBV14
d_gene: NA
CDR3aa: CASSQAGLNGGYTF
CDR3nt: TGTGCCAGCAGCCAAGCAGGACTTAACGGGGGCTACACCTTC

abundance: NA
j_gene: TRBJ1-5
v_gene: TRBV29-1
d_gene: TRBD1
CDR3aa: CSVELTGGGNQPQHF
CDR3nt: TGCAGCGTTGAACTAACAGGGGGTGGCAATCAGCCCCAGCATTTT

abundance: NA
j_gene: TRBJ1-2
v_gene: TRBV5-1
d_gene: NA
CDR3aa: CASSTGPGYYGYTF
CDR3nt: TGCGCCAGCAGTACTGGCCCAGGGTACTATGGCTACACCTTC

abundance: NA
j_gene: TRBJ1-1
v_gene: TRBV18
d_gene: NA
CDR3aa: CASSLVGQNTEAFF
CDR3nt: TGTGCCAGCTCCCTTGTTGGGCAGAACACTGAAGCTTTCTTT

abundance: NA
j_gene: TRBJ2-1
v_gene: TRBV2
d_gene: NA
CDR3aa: CASSDFSNHYNEQFF
CDR3nt: TGTGCCAGCAGTGACTTTTCTAATCACTACAATGAGCAGTTCTTC

abundance: NA
j_gene: TRBJ2-1
v_gene: TRBV3-1/TRBV3-2
d_gene: TRBD1
CDR3aa: CASSHWDSSYNEQFF
CDR3nt: TGTGCCAGCAGCCACTGGGACAGCTCCTACAATGAGCAGTTCTTC

abundance: NA
j_gene: TRBJ2-7
v_gene: TRBV7-9
d_gene: NA
CDR3aa: CASSLDGIQGYEQYF
CDR3nt: TGTGCCAGCAGCTTAGACGGGATCCAAGGCTACGAGCAGTACTTC

abundance: NA
j_gene: TRBJ1-5
v_gene: TRBV6-6
d_gene: NA
CDR3aa: CASSYDQGRQPQHF
CDR3nt: TGTGCCAGCAGTTACGACCAGGGTCGACAGCCCCAGCATTTT